These 20 T cell receptor beta chains were all obtained from the same sample, sequenced in a study of T-cell reconstitution after alpha-beta-depleted transplantation in children. The TCRbeta library was prepared with unique molecular identifiers. From the PCR reads, TCRdb called clonotypes with MiXCR, one entry per CDR3 protein. The sample yields 90,000 to 100,000 distinct CDR3 sequences, less than 25% seen once. The material sequenced was PBMCs, taken before TCRalphabeta/CD19-depleted stem cell transplant. Receptors were obtained from a boy younger than 10 with acute lymphoblastic leukemia, due to receive a stem cell transplant.

Only a few counts were recorded for this clonotype. V gene TRBV12-3 or TRBV12-4 combines with J gene TRBJ1-5; maybe TRBD1 (5 bases). The CDR3 loop spans 13 amino acids. V shed 3 bases and J shed 3 bases, with 6 bases lying between them. CDR3: CASSLTANQPQHF. The CDR3 coding sequence is TGTGCCAGCAGTTTGACAGCCAATCAGCCCCAGCATTTT.

This clonotype was found a few times. J is TRBJ2-1 and V is TRBV20-1, with 10 nucleotides matching TRBD2. J gave up 6 bases and V 4 bases, and 9 bases lay outside the gene matches. The germline CDR1 and CDR2 sequences are DFQATT and SNEGSKA (reference sequence). The length of the CDR3 is 15 residues. DNA of the CDR3: TGCAGTGCTAAAAGGACTAGCGGAGGTGCCAATGAGCAGTTCTTC. Its translation: CSAKRTSGGANEQFF.

This CDR3 reads CASSPPGAESSYEQYF. The CDR3 coding sequence is TGCGCCAGCAGCCCCCCCGGGGCGGAGTCCTCCTACGAGCAGTACTTC. This rearrangement joins TRBV5-1 to TRBJ2-7; D may match TRBD1 or TRBD2 (5 bases each). The V gene lost 4 bases and the J gene lost 0 bases, with 17 bases spanning the gap. The CDR3 runs 16 residues. Per germline, CDR1 SGHRS and CDR2 YFSETQ.

This clonotype was found a few times. The V and J genes are TRBV10-2 and TRBJ2-7, with 8 bases that match TRBD1. J lost 3 bases, V lost 8 bases, and 6 bases had no gene match. Germline V gives CDR1 WSHSY, CDR2 SAAADI. The CDR3 runs to 13 residues. In DNA form, the CDR3 reads TGCGCCAGCGTAGGACAGGGAGGCTACGAGCAGTACTTC. It codes for CASVGQGGYEQYF.

This clonotype was counted many times. Here the CDR3 reads CASSYSIGRLNTEAFF. CDR3 in DNA: TGTGCCAGCAGTTACTCGATAGGGCGCCTGAACACTGAAGCTTTCTTT. The chain is built from TRBV6-5 and TRBJ1-1; D is ambiguous. Germline CDR1 is MNHEY and CDR2 is SVGAGI. This CDR3 comprises 16 residues. The V end lost 0 bases, the J end lost 0 bases, and 11 bases lay between the germline ends.

The V gene is TRBV20-1, the J gene TRBJ2-5; D not certain. CDR1 is DFQATT and CDR2 is SNEGSKA in the germline V gene (reference sequence). The CDR3 contains 11 residues. The V end was cut by 7 bases, the J end by 1 base, with 7 bases between. The CDR3 DNA follows: TGCAGTGGCCGGAGCCAAGAGACCCAGTACTTC. As protein: CSGRSQETQYF.

The chain employs TRBV5-5 and TRBJ2-7; tentative D call: TRBD2 (5 bases). The ends were cut back, 0 bases at V and 1 base at J, with 17 bases in the middle. CDR3 size: 17 residues. Germline V gene sequence: CDR1 SGHKS, CDR2 YYEKEE (reference sequence). CDR3 region: CASSLAGMQRRSYEQYF. CDR3 nucleotides: TGTGCCAGCAGCTTGGCCGGGATGCAGCGGAGGTCCTACGAGCAGTACTTC. The complete variable domain, with remaining parts taken from reference TRBV5-5 and TRBJ2-7, reads DAGVTQSPTHLIKTRGQQVTLRCSPISGHKSVSWYQQVLGQGPQFIFQYYEKEERGRGNFPDRFSARQFPNYSSELNVNALLLGDSALYLCASSLAGMQRRSYEQYFGPGTRLTVT.

The table lists this clonotype with many counts. V is TRBV15 and J is TRBJ2-5; no clear D gene. V shed 1 base and J shed 4 bases, with 7 bases lying between them. There are 13 residues in the CDR3. Germline V lookup: CDR1 LNHNV, CDR2 YYDKDF (reference sequence). The CDR3 DNA follows: TGTGCCACCAGCAGAGCTGGGTTAGAGACCCAGTACTTC. It encodes CATSRAGLETQYF.

This clonotype has more than one count but fewer than ten. J is TRBJ2-6 and V is TRBV29-1; D remains ambiguous. The CDR3 covers 12 residues. V was trimmed by 6 bases and J by 4 bases, leaving 7 bases between them. CDR1 and CDR2 (germline): SQVTM, ANQGSEA. The CDR3 sequence is CSVSEGANVLTF. The DNA for the CDR3 is TGCAGCGTGTCAGAGGGGGCCAACGTCCTGACTTTC.

This clonotype occurred a few times. The V and J genes are TRBV28 and TRBJ2-3, with D perhaps TRBD2 (6 bases). Trimming removed 10 bases from V and 1 base from J, with 18 bases in between. Per germline, CDR1 MDHEN and CDR2 SYDVKM. CDR3 length: 15 amino acids. Here the CDR3 DNA reads TGTGCCACCAGGCCTTCCGGGAGAGGCACAGATACGCAGTATTTT. Its protein product is CATRPSGRGTDTQYF.

The table lists this clonotype with a few counts. CDR3 sequence reads: CASSLGGTTGANVLTF. CDR3 in DNA: TGTGCCAGCAGTTTAGGAGGAACGACTGGGGCCAACGTCCTGACTTTC. This chain joins TRBV28 and TRBJ2-6; the D gene is possibly TRBD2 (5 bases). The CDR3 has 16 residues. Trimming removed 2 bases at V and 2 bases at J, with 10 bases between. The germline V gene has CDR1 MDHEN and CDR2 SYDVKM.

The chain links TRBV6-1 to TRBJ2-7; possibly TRBD2 for D (5 bases). Between the trimmed V and J ends, which lost 4 bases and 1 base, there was a span of 8 bases. The CDR3 consists of 13 residues. CDR1 and CDR2 (germline): MNHNS, SASEGT. Here the CDR3 reads CASSVEGSYEQYF. The CDR3 bases are TGTGCCAGCAGTGTAGAGGGATCCTACGAGCAGTACTTC.

The chain employs TRBV30 and TRBJ2-5; perhaps TRBD2 as D (11 bases). Looked up from germline, CDR1 is GTSNPN and CDR2 is SVGIG (reference sequence). This CDR3 spans 20 amino acids. V was pared by 1 base and J by 1 base, with 28 bases between. The CDR3 loop is CAWSDARDRGLAEAQETQYF. Here the CDR3 DNA reads TGTGCCTGGAGTGACGCCCGGGACAGGGGACTAGCGGAGGCCCAAGAGACCCAGTACTTC. Based on the CDR3 plus reference TRBV30 and TRBJ2-5, the full variable domain is SQTIHQWPATLVQPVGSPLSLECTVEGTSNPNLYWYRQAAGRGLQLLFYSVGIGQISSEVPQNLSASRPQDRQFILSSKKLLLSDSGFYLCAWSDARDRGLAEAQETQYFGPGTRLLVL.

The chain has TRBV11-2 and TRBJ2-3, with 9 nucleotides matching TRBD2. V shed 5 bases and J 2 bases; nucleotides not matched to a gene: 11. From germline, CDR1 is SGHAT and CDR2 FQNNGV. The CDR3 runs to 17 residues. CDR3 sequence: CASSVPTSGGITDTQYF. DNA for the CDR3: TGTGCCAGCAGCGTGCCGACTAGCGGCGGGATCACAGATACGCAGTATTTT. Looking up the rest from reference TRBV11-2 and TRBJ2-3 gives the full variable domain: EAGVAQSPRYKIIEKRQSVAFWCNPISGHATLYWYQQILGQGPKLLIQFQNNGVVDDSQLPKDRFSAERLKGVDSTLKIQPAKLEDSAVYLCASSVPTSGGITDTQYFGPGTRLTVL.

This rearrangement joins TRBV20-1 to TRBJ1-6; the D gene is possibly TRBD1 (6 bases). Germline V CDR1 and CDR2: DFQATT, SNEGSKA (reference sequence). The V end was cut by 1 base, the J end by 4 bases, with 14 bases between. CDR3 length equals 16 residues. CDR3 nucleotides: TGCAGTGCTAGAGTCGCAGGGGTAGATTATAATTCACCCCTCCACTTT. This codes for CSARVAGVDYNSPLHF.

V is TRBV7-2 and J is TRBJ2-7; D could derive from TRBD1 or TRBD2 (5 bases each). CDR3 length equals 15 residues. Germline assignment: CDR1 SGHTA and CDR2 FQGNSA. V lost 5 bases and J 1 base, leaving 15 bases between the germline ends. The DNA for the CDR3 is TGTGCCAGCAGCCCCTCGGGGACGAGGTCCTACGAGCAGTACTTC. Residues: CASSPSGTRSYEQYF.

This sequence joins TRBV11-2 and TRBJ2-4; possible D gene TRBD2, 6 bases. The CDR3 covers 16 residues. V was trimmed by 1 base and J by 7 bases, leaving 17 bases between them. Germline loops: CDR1 SGHAT, CDR2 FQNNGV. The CDR3 DNA is TGTGCCAGCAGCTTAGTGTTAGGTAGCGGAGACAACATTCAGTACTTC. Translating it yields CASSLVLGSGDNIQYF.

The rearrangement links TRBV6-2 or TRBV6-3 to TRBJ2-1, with 14 positions matching TRBD2. Germline CDR1 reads MNHEY; CDR2 reads SVGEGT. The CDR3 runs 14 residues. The ends lost 7 bases at V and 14 bases at J; junction bases unmatched: 10. The CDR3 loop is CASKPGLAGGQEFF. CDR3 DNA sequence: TGTGCCAGCAAACCCGGACTAGCGGGAGGTCAGGAGTTCTTC.

This clonotype has only a few counts. J is TRBJ2-7 and V is TRBV12-3 or TRBV12-4; possibly TRBD2 for D (6 bases). The CDR3 consists of 15 residues. The V gene lost 3 bases and the J gene lost 9 bases, with 21 bases spanning the gap. The CDR3 DNA reads TGTGCCAGCAGTTTTTTCGGGACTCCCTTACGTGGGCAGTACTTC. This sequence encodes CASSFFGTPLRGQYF.

This clonotype has a handful of counts. This chain connects TRBV7-2 to TRBJ1-6, with 7 bases aligning to TRBD1. This CDR3 is 14 amino acids long. V dropped 5 bases and J dropped 7; count of bases not matched to a gene: 5. Germline values: CDR1 SGHTA, CDR2 FQGNSA. CDR3 sequence reads: CASSVHRGNSPLHF. The CDR3 DNA is TGTGCCAGCAGCGTCCACAGGGGAAATTCACCCCTCCACTTT.